This section outlines one TCR beta chain sequence together with its context. Original analysis: Estimates of nucleated cell counts were drawn from the amplification of reference gene primers. Sequenced by immunoSEQ multiplex PCR; TCRdb stores in-frame clones only, minus some. That table supplies the V and J calls and clone size; D and trimming were determined from the DNA. In the table there are more than 150,000 clones, around 80% of which are singletons. The CDR3 contains 17 residues. J was trimmed by 5 bases and V by 3 bases; bases with no gene match: 9. In germline, CDR1 is SGHKS, CDR2 YYEKEE (reference sequence). This sample was included in a study of blood T cell repertoires in COVID-19. Study background: T cells, B-cell-depleted T cells, or PBMCs provided the cDNA or gDNA that served as material.

This TCR derives from a woman of 80 years or more with active or convalescent COVID-19. The genes are TRBV5-5 and TRBJ1-6; the match to TRBD1 covers 9 bases. The sequencing input was peripheral blood. The CDR3 DNA sequence: TGTGCCAGCAGCTGGTGGGACAGGGAACGGGATAATTCACCCCTCCACTTT. It is translated as CASSWWDRERDNSPLHF.